This entry lists 24 T cell receptor beta chains sequenced from one sample in a study of regulatory T cells in long-lasting Graves disease. To make TCR beta libraries, researchers used iRepertoire HTBI primers and Arm-PCR of CDR3 regions. MiXCR, applied by TCRdb to the multiplex PCR reads, yields one record per CDR3 protein. The repertoire includes about 440,000 distinct CDR3 sequences, less than 20% of them detected once, and 20% to 25% sits in the top ten. As for time point: newly diagnosed GD, antithyroid drugs for less than 3 months. PBMC-extracted RNA yielded the TCR library. The same data also went into a second study, on T cells in Graves' hyperthyroidism and ophthalmopathy.

Specimen: peripheral blood mononuclear cells (PBMCs), collected at new diagnosis, from a patient treated with antithyroid drugs. These receptors originate from a woman between 18 and 30 years old with Graves disease.

In this sample, this clonotype turned up a few times. The genes are TRBV5-1 and TRBJ2-2; TRBD2 matches at 11 bases. The germline gives CDR1 SGHRS, CDR2 YFSETQ. The CDR3 is made up of 19 amino acids. J was trimmed by 2 bases and V by 2 bases; bases with no gene match: 11. CDR3 region: CASSLRLAGRGGNTGELFF. In DNA form, the CDR3 reads TGCGCCAGCAGCTTAAGACTAGCGGGAAGAGGGGGAAACACCGGGGAGCTGTTTTTT.

This clonotype was seen many times. The chain uses TRBV20-1 and TRBJ2-2, with 7 bases lining up with TRBD2. The CDR3 extends over 17 amino acids. V gave up 6 bases and J gave up 0 bases; unmatched junction bases: 13. Germline CDR1 DFQATT, CDR2 SNEGSKA (reference sequence). The CDR3 DNA follows: TGCAGTGCCAAACCCGGGACTACCCGATCGAACACCGGGGAGCTGTTTTTT. Protein: CSAKPGTTRSNTGELFF.

This clonotype showed up many times. The chain joins TRBV9 to TRBJ2-1; D is perhaps TRBD2 (6 bases). The length of the CDR3 is 15 residues. Germline lookup yields CDR1 SGDLS and CDR2 YYNGEE. Between the trimmed V and J ends, which lost 2 bases and 5 bases, there was a span of 14 bases. The CDR3 loop reads CASSVLGGPDNEQFF. CDR3 DNA: TGTGCCAGCAGCGTCCTGGGAGGACCGGACAATGAGCAGTTCTTC. Complete variable domain (other parts from reference TRBV9 and TRBJ2-1): DSGVTQTPKHLITATGQRVTLRCSPRSGDLSVYWYQQSLDQGLQFLIQYYNGEERAKGNILERFSAQQFPDLHSELNLSSLELGDSALYFCASSVLGGPDNEQFFGPGTRLTVL.

Only a few counts were recorded for this clonotype. This rearrangement joins TRBV19 to TRBJ2-7, with a possible D match to TRBD1 (5 bases). Per the germline V gene, CDR1 is LNHDA and CDR2 is SQIVND (reference sequence). V was shortened by 0 bases and J by 1 base, with 7 bases between the two germline ends. The CDR3 is 14 amino acids. This CDR3 reads CASSIERQSYEQYF. In nucleotides, the CDR3 is TGTGCCAGTAGTATAGAAAGACAGTCCTACGAGCAGTACTTC.

This chain connects TRBV28 to TRBJ1-5, with 7 bases aligning to TRBD1. The CDR3 has 14 residues. V lost 2 bases to trimming and J lost 4 bases; unmatched junction nucleotides: 2. Germline V CDR1 and CDR2: MDHEN, SYDVKM. The CDR3 bases are TGTGCCAGCAGTTTAAACAGGGGTAATCAGCCCCAGCATTTT. The encoded protein is CASSLNRGNQPQHF.

This clonotype was seen repeatedly, ten times or more. The chain has TRBV11-2 and TRBJ2-5; 7 bases map to TRBD1. Germline trimming cut 5 bases from V and 5 bases from J; bases unmatched to any gene: 11. In germline, CDR1 is SGHAT, CDR2 FQNNGV. The CDR3 has 15 amino acids. The CDR3 DNA sequence: TGTGCCAGCAGCCTTACGGACAGGAGAATGGAGACCCAGTACTTC. It yields the protein CASSLTDRRMETQYF.

The V and J genes are TRBV29-1 and TRBJ2-2; TRBD2 agrees at 12 bases. The V segment lost 0 bases and the J segment 3 bases; nucleotides outside the gene matches: 5. The germline gives CDR1 SQVTM, CDR2 ANQGSEA. The CDR3 is 17 residues long. The CDR3 DNA sequence: TGCAGCGTTGAAGATAGTCTAGCGGGAGGGTACACCGGGGAGCTGTTTTTT. Translation gives CSVEDSLAGGYTGELFF.

The rearrangement links TRBV27 to TRBJ2-2; 10 nucleotides line up with TRBD2. In germline, CDR1 is MNHEY, CDR2 SMNVEV (reference sequence). CDR3 size: 20 residues. Trimming cost V 6 bases and J 7 bases; bases outside gene matches: 23. CDR3 sequence (DNA): TGTGCCAGCAGCCCCTTCCCCCAAGCGAGCGGGAGGGCCTTACTCGGGGAGCTGTTTTTT. Protein product: CASSPFPQASGRALLGELFF.

The J gene is TRBJ1-1, the V gene TRBV3-1, with 7 bases fitting TRBD1. This CDR3 spans 15 amino acids. J gave up 10 bases and V 4 bases, and 15 bases lay outside the gene matches. From germline, CDR1 is LGHDT and CDR2 YNNKEL (reference sequence). CDR3 DNA sequence: TGTGCCAGCAGCCCCTCGTCCGGGACAGCGTTCGGAGCTTTCTTT. Amino acids: CASSPSSGTAFGAFF. The full variable domain, its missing parts supplied by reference TRBV3-1 and TRBJ1-1, is DTAVSQTPKYLVTQMGNDKSIKCEQNLGHDTMYWYKQDSKKFLKIMFSYNNKELIINETVPNRFSPKSPDKAHLNLHINSLELGDSAVYFCASSPSSGTAFGAFFGQGTRLTVV.

V gene TRBV28 combines with J gene TRBJ2-7; TRBD1 matches at 10 bases. With 4 bases clipped from V and 2 bases from J, the junction kept 8 bases outside the gene matches. The CDR3 is 16 amino acids. Germline V gene lookup returns CDR1 MDHEN and CDR2 SYDVKM. The CDR3 DNA follows: TGTGCCAGCAGTTCTGAGGCTGGGACAGGGGCCTACGAGCAGTACTTC. Protein sequence: CASSSEAGTGAYEQYF.

This clonotype occurred a few times. The chain links TRBV4-1 to TRBJ1-5, with a weak D call TRBD1 (6 bases). The ends were cut back, 0 bases at V and 7 bases at J, with 16 bases in the middle. The CDR3 runs to 16 residues. Germline lookup yields CDR1 MGHRA and CDR2 YSYEKL. The CDR3 loop reads CASSQEYRESWQPQHF. In nucleotides, the CDR3 is TGCGCCAGCAGCCAAGAGTACAGGGAGAGTTGGCAGCCCCAGCATTTT.

In this sample, this clonotype turned up a few times. This chain joins TRBV4-1 and TRBJ2-7; TRBD2 matches at 10 bases. CDR1 MGHRA and CDR2 YSYEKL come from the germline V gene. This CDR3 contains 15 residues. V shed 1 base, J shed 6 bases, and the junction held 6 bases outside the gene matches. The CDR3 reads CASSQVRAGGIEQYF. DNA of the CDR3: TGCGCCAGCAGCCAAGTTAGAGCGGGAGGGATCGAGCAGTACTTC.

This clonotype was detected ten times or more. V is TRBV4-3 and J is TRBJ2-7, with a tentative D call TRBD1 (5 bases). CDR3 size: 15 residues. CDR1 LGHNA and CDR2 YSLEER come from the germline V gene. V was shortened by 0 bases and J by 0 bases, with 9 bases between the two germline ends. The CDR3: CASSQDQGRSYEQYF. CDR3 DNA: TGCGCCAGCAGCCAAGATCAGGGCCGCTCCTACGAGCAGTACTTC.

This clonotype was picked up many times. The chain uses TRBV2 and TRBJ2-3, with 11 bases matching TRBD2. The trim removed 6 bases at V and 14 bases at J, leaving 10 bases unmatched. CDR3 length: 13 residues. The germline CDR1 and CDR2 sequences are SNHLY and FYNNEI. CDR3 region: CASRGTSGSLLYF. The CDR3 nucleotides read TGTGCCAGCAGGGGGACTAGCGGATCCCTCCTGTATTTT.

On this clonotype: Possible read error: a much larger clone is one base away. V gene TRBV28 combines with J gene TRBJ2-3, with TRBD1 matching 8 bases. The closer fit of TRBJ1-1 to the DNA end suggests the J call may be wrong. Germline V gene data show CDR1 as MDHEN and CDR2 as SYDVKM. This CDR3 contains 14 residues. The CDR3 spells CASSPQGGDTGAFF. CDR3 sequence (DNA): TGTGCCAGCAGTCCACAGGGGGGGGACACTGGAGCTTTCTTT.

A note on this clonotype: The germline gene is not matched at one end of the junction; a read error may be the cause. V and J are TRBV12-3 or TRBV12-4 and TRBJ2-1; 12 bases align to TRBD2. The CDR3 has 17 amino acids. In DNA, the CDR3 is TGTGCCAGCAGCCCCCTAGCGGGAGGGTTGCGCCGGGGTGAGCGGTTCTTC. Translating it yields CASSPLAGGLRRGERFF.

The CDR3 nucleotides read TGCGCCAGCAGCCAAGATAAGGGTCGAGAGCAGTTCTTC. This sequence encodes CASSQDKGREQFF. This sequence joins TRBV4-1 and TRBJ2-1, with D uncertain. V dropped 0 bases and J dropped 10 bases, with 10 bases sitting between them. The CDR3 is 13 amino acids. Germline lookup yields CDR1 MGHRA and CDR2 YSYEKL.

This clonotype was recorded at least ten times. J is TRBJ2-7 and V is TRBV20-1; D is unresolved. The ends were cut back, 1 base at V and 1 base at J, with 11 bases in the middle. The CDR3 runs 14 residues. The V gene's germline CDR1 is DFQATT and CDR2 SNEGSKA (reference sequence). The CDR3 DNA is TGCAGTGCTAGAGTAAGCGTAGAATCCTACGAGCAGTACTTC. This codes for CSARVSVESYEQYF.

A few counts support this clonotype. The CDR3 DNA follows: TGTGCCAGCAGCCAAGCGCCCGGGTACGAGCAGTACTTC. This translates into CASSQAPGYEQYF. The chain combines TRBV4-2 with TRBJ2-7; D is undetermined. V lost 1 base and J 4 bases, leaving 8 bases between the germline ends. This CDR3 region has 13 residues. CDR1 and CDR2 from the germline V gene are LGHNA and YNFKEQ.

This chain links TRBV3-1 with TRBJ2-3; TRBD2 aligns across 10 bases. The CDR3 loop spans 16 amino acids. J lost 3 bases, V lost 3 bases, and 6 bases had no gene match. The germline V gene has CDR1 LGHDT and CDR2 YNNKEL (reference sequence). For the CDR3, the DNA is TGTGCCAGCAGCCATGGGACTAGCGAAAGTACAGATACGCAGTATTTT. As protein: CASSHGTSESTDTQYF.

This clonotype was seen many times. The rearrangement joins TRBV28 to TRBJ2-7; 10 bases map to TRBD1. The CDR3 runs 14 residues. The germline CDR1 and CDR2 sequences are MDHEN and SYDVKM. V lost 7 bases to trimming and J lost 2 bases; unmatched junction nucleotides: 5. CDR3 in amino acids: CASTRTGGTYEQYF. The DNA for the CDR3 is TGTGCCAGCACCCGGACAGGGGGGACCTACGAGCAGTACTTC.

This clonotype was picked up a small number of times. V gene TRBV29-1 combines with J gene TRBJ2-6; D unresolved. The CDR3 sequence is 12 residues long. Germline loops: CDR1 SQVTM, CDR2 ANQGSEA. V was clipped by 7 bases and J by 2 bases, with 6 bases between them. Here the CDR3 reads CSALAGANVLTF. CDR3 sequence (DNA): TGCAGCGCCCTGGCTGGGGCCAACGTCCTGACTTTC. Full variable domain (outside the CDR3, taken from reference TRBV29-1 and TRBJ2-6): SAVISQKPSRDICQRGTSLTIQCQVDSQVTMMFWYRQQPGQSLTLIATANQGSEATYESGFVIDKFPISRPNLTFSTLTVSNMSPEDSSIYLCSALAGANVLTFGAGSRLTVL.

The sample holds many counts of this clonotype. The genes are TRBV20-1 and TRBJ2-3; weak D call: TRBD2 (5 bases). The V gene lost 6 bases and the J gene lost 4 bases, with 11 bases spanning the gap. Germline loops: CDR1 DFQATT, CDR2 SNEGSKA (reference sequence). The CDR3 totals 12 residues. The CDR3 loop reads CSAEWESDTQYF. Here the CDR3 DNA reads TGCAGTGCGGAGTGGGAGTCAGATACGCAGTATTTT.

This clonotype came up many times. CDR3 coding DNA: TGTGCCAGCAGTCGGAACAGCTATCAGCCCCAGCATTTT. Amino acid sequence: CASSRNSYQPQHF. The gene calls are TRBV2 and TRBJ1-5, with unresolved D. Germline V gene sequence: CDR1 SNHLY, CDR2 FYNNEI. Trimming removed 5 bases at V and 5 bases at J, with 10 bases between. The CDR3 is 13 residues long.